The T cell receptor beta chain described here comes from a study of T cell responses to AZD1222 COVID-19 vaccine. Here immunoSEQ multiplex PCR was the method, and the copy in TCRdb shows in-frame clones only, minus some. The table lists tens of thousands of clones, 90% of them singletons. The germline V gene has CDR1 LNHDA and CDR2 SQIVND (reference sequence). The V end lost 3 bases, the J end lost 5 bases, and 11 bases lay between the germline ends. The CDR3 is 15 amino acids. This receptor was identified in an adult in good health. The chain couples TRBV19 to TRBJ2-6, with D possibly TRBD2 on 5 matching bases. The sample in question was peripheral blood, obtained on day 0 of AZD1222 vaccination. CDR3 nucleotide sequence: TGTGCCAGTAGTATTCAAAGCGGTTGGGCCAACGTCCTGACTTTC. Its protein product is CASSIQSGWANVLTF. Full variable domain (outside the CDR3, taken from reference TRBV19 and TRBJ2-6): DGGITQSPKYLFRKEGQNVTLSCEQNLNHDAMYWYRQDPGQGLRLIYYSQIVNDFQKGDIAEGYSVSREKKESFPLTVTSAQKNPTAFYLCASSIQSGWANVLTFGAGSRLTVL.